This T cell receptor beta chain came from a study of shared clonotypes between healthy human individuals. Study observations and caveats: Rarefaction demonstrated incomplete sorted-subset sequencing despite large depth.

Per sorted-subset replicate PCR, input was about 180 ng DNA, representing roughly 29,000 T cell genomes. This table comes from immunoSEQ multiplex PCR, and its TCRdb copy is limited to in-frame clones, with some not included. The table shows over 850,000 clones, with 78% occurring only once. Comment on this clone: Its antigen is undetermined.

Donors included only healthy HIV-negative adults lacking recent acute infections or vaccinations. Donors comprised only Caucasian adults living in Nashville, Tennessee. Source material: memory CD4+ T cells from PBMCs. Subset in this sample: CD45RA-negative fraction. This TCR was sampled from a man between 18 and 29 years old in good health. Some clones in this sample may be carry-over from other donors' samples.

DNA of the CDR3: TGTGCCAGCAGTCATAGCGGGATTTCCTACGAGCAGTACTTC. This codes for CASSHSGISYEQYF. This sequence joins TRBV7-2 and TRBJ2-7; 8 nucleotides agree with TRBD2. CDR1 SGHTA and CDR2 FQGNSA come from the germline V gene. The CDR3 has 14 amino acids. Trimming took 6 bases from V and 1 from J; bases not matched to a gene: 5.